This T cell receptor (beta chain) was recovered during a study of T cell responses to AZD1222 COVID-19 vaccine. Study outcomes and limitations: Clonal diversity was possibly underestimated, and white British individuals and females predominated among donors. Targeting of unmutated variant regions was reportedly seen in nearly half of spike-specific TCRs.

From germline, CDR1 is SGDLS and CDR2 YYNGEE. This CDR3 region has 15 residues. V lost 0 bases to trimming and J lost 4 bases, with 13 bases between them. Notes on this clone: Its target is unknown.

TCRdb's table, derived via immunoSEQ multiplex PCR, lists solely in-frame clones and lacks some. The sample yields 120,000 to 150,000 clones, approximately 78% seen once. The TCR sequence derives from an adult in good health. Sequencing used peripheral blood, obtained on day 0 of MenACWY control vaccination. The chain recombines TRBV9 with TRBJ1-2, with a possible D match to TRBD1 (5 bases). The CDR3 loop reads CASSVDDSPSYGYTF. The CDR3 DNA is TGTGCCAGCAGCGTAGATGACAGTCCCAGCTATGGCTACACCTTC.